The clone carrying this T cell receptor beta chain appeared a few times. The CDR3 is 15 amino acids. In germline, CDR1 is SGHTA, CDR2 FQGNSA. The V end was cut by 8 bases, the J end by 4 bases, with 21 bases between. Sequencing was performed with immunoSEQ multiplex PCR; in TCRdb, only in-frame clones are kept and a portion is missing. The sample shows approximately 490,000 clones, roughly 87% of them seen only once. Donors in Cohort 3 who had recovered were those with two negative PCRs, healthcare professional clearance, or resolution of their symptoms. The data stem from a study of blood T cell repertoires in COVID-19. Study context: T cells, B-cell-depleted T cells, or PBMCs provided the cDNA or gDNA that served as material.

The V gene is TRBV7-2, the J gene TRBJ2-7, with D possibly matching TRBD2 (7 bases). The material sequenced was PBMCs or T cells enriched from blood (not recorded which). The clonotype was recovered from a woman aged 18-29 years who had recovered from COVID-19. The CDR3 protein is CASEFARGGAYEQYF. CDR3 bases: TGTGCCAGCGAGTTCGCGAGGGGGGGCGCGTACGAGCAGTACTTC.